This T cell receptor delta chain stems from a study of γδ T cells in repeated Plasmodium falciparum infection (dated by TCRdb to the early 2020s). Regarding the research as a whole: The natural-infection arm enrolled Malian children exposed to intense seasonal malaria transmission and compared the Malian children with Australian children matched for age and gender. Malian gammadelta TCR repertoires were analysed cross-sectionally during no-transmission periods and longitudinally across acute febrile malaria episodes. Controlled-infection subjects were sampled at baseline, immediately before selected infections, and 21 days after each infection. Several malaria-naive U.S. adults underwent four controlled human malaria infections by bites from P. falciparum NF54-infected Anopheles stephensi mosquitoes over approximately 600 days. The study examined how repeated Plasmodium falciparum infection shapes the human gammadelta T cell repertoire, using natural infection in Mali and controlled human malaria infection.

Points the paper makes about the study in general: Vgamma9/Vdelta2+ TCR repertoires kept a highly stable polyclonal repertoire across time and infection, and many TCRgamma sequences overlapped between individuals. The Malian cohort came from a small rural village of predominantly one ethnic group, limiting generalizability. Compared with Australian children, Malian children appeared to have Vdelta2-negative gammadelta TCR repertoires that were more clonally expanded, less diverse and less shared. Repeated controlled infections appeared to drive waves of new clonotype selection in Vdelta2-negative, largely Vdelta1+, gammadelta TCR repertoires. Because the controlled-infection cohort was small, analysis of inter-individual variability in gammadelta T cell responses was limited.

Preparation of the library involved multiplex PCR. Sequencer: Illumina MiSeq. From each sorted gammadelta T cell sample, both TCR gamma (TRG) and TCR delta (TRD) chains were sequenced. The original pipeline was this. Clonotype tree plots, accumulated frequency of the top 20 clonotypes, diversity index (DI) and D75 metrics were included in the repertoire analyses. TCRdb called clones afresh from the public reads with CATT; identical DNA rows were later merged. None of the V and J calls come from the authors' own analysis; TCRdb made them. The sample table shows over 55,000 delta-chain clones, and approximately 1.5% are seen once. The top ten constitute approximately 15% of the sample. For bulk TCR repertoire analysis, Vgamma9/Vdelta2+ and Vdelta2-negative gammadelta T cell populations were flow-sorted out of peripheral blood mononuclear cells. CDR1 is given as TSWWSYY and CDR2 as QGS, both from the germline V gene. V and J are truncated by 0 bases and 3 bases respectively, leaving an intervening sequence of 23 bases. The cysteine opens and the phenylalanine closes a CDR3 of 19 amino acids. Just CDR3 DNA is preserved here, 57 bases in frame from base 1.

This clone showed up many times. Its recognized antigen is unknown. TCRdb pairs this DNA with a much larger clone's protein that differs at residue 12, likely a read error; the protein shown was translated from the DNA. The receptor's source is a pool of human donors (malaria-infected and uninfected, not separated). The chain employs TRDV1 and TRDJ1; a confident D gene designation cannot be given. The sequencing input was gamma-delta T cells from blood. DNA sequence: TGTGCTCTTGGGGAACTAGTTGGTATTGGGCGGAGACAAGCCGATAAACTCATCTTT. Translated, this is CALGELVGIGRRQADKLIF.